Listed below are T cell receptor beta chains from one sample, sequenced in a study of beta chain features in type 1 diabetes. Here immunoSEQ multiplex PCR was the method, and the copy in TCRdb shows in-frame clones only, minus some. The repertoire holds around 170,000 clones, with less than 9.5% as singletons. Input material: central memory CD4+ T cells from blood. All receptors derive from a woman younger than 35 in good health. The CDR3 runs from the conserved cysteine through the conserved F or W. D genes are given only for firm matches. Not every row has a clone size; where given, it reads once, few, many or a size class.

v_gene: TRBV7-2
j_gene: TRBJ1-2
abundance: few
d_gene: TRBD1
CDR3nt: TGTGCCAGCAGCTTAGATTTGGGAACAGGGGGATATGGCTACACCTTC
CDR3aa: CASSLDLGTGGYGYTF

v_gene: TRBV20-1
j_gene: TRBJ2-1
abundance: -
d_gene: -
CDR3nt: TGCAGTGCTAGACCCGTCCTTGAGCAGTTCTTC
CDR3aa: CSARPVLEQFF

v_gene: TRBV7-9
j_gene: TRBJ2-1
abundance: -
d_gene: TRBD2
CDR3nt: TGTGCCAGCAGCCCGGAGGGACTAGCGGGGGGACAGGAGTTCTTC
CDR3aa: CASSPEGLAGGQEFF

v_gene: TRBV23-1
j_gene: TRBJ2-7
abundance: -
d_gene: TRBD2
CDR3nt: TGCGCCAGCAGCCCAACCAAGGAACTAGCGGACCTCTCCTACGAGCAGTACTTC
CDR3aa: CASSPTKELADLSYEQYF

v_gene: TRBV5-1
j_gene: TRBJ2-7
abundance: few
d_gene: TRBD1
CDR3nt: TGCGCCAGCAGCTTGGGGATTCCGGGACAGCTATCCTACGAGCAGTACTTC
CDR3aa: CASSLGIPGQLSYEQYF

v_gene: TRBV5-1
j_gene: TRBJ1-1
abundance: -
d_gene: -
CDR3nt: TGCGCCAGCAGCCCCGGGGGGGGTGAAGCTTTCTTT
CDR3aa: CASSPGGGEAFF

v_gene: TRBV2
j_gene: TRBJ1-4
abundance: few
d_gene: -
CDR3nt: TGTGCCAGCAGTTGGGGCGGTTCTAATGAAAAACTGTTTTTT
CDR3aa: CASSWGGSNEKLFF

v_gene: TRBV7-9
j_gene: TRBJ2-1
abundance: few
d_gene: -
CDR3nt: TGTGCCAGCAGCTTGGAGTCCTACAATGAGCAGTTCTTC
CDR3aa: CASSLESYNEQFF

v_gene: TRBV6-1
j_gene: TRBJ2-7
abundance: few
d_gene: TRBD1
CDR3nt: TGTGCCAGCAGTGAAGACAGGGGACGGGTGTACGAGCAGTACTTC
CDR3aa: CASSEDRGRVYEQYF

v_gene: TRBV7-9
j_gene: TRBJ1-6
abundance: few
d_gene: TRBD1
CDR3nt: TGTGCCAGCAGCTCCGCCGGGACAGGACAATCACCCCTCCACTTT
CDR3aa: CASSSAGTGQSPLHF

v_gene: TRBV7-6
j_gene: TRBJ1-2
abundance: -
d_gene: TRBD1
CDR3nt: TGTGCCAGCAGCTCCTTTCGGGACAGGGAATCAAGTGGCTACACCTTC
CDR3aa: CASSSFRDRESSGYTF

v_gene: TRBV29-1
j_gene: TRBJ2-5
abundance: few
d_gene: TRBD2
CDR3nt: TGCAGCGTTCCTTCCCGGACTAGCGGCGAGACCCAGTACTTC
CDR3aa: CSVPSRTSGETQYF

v_gene: TRBV18
j_gene: TRBJ2-7
abundance: few
d_gene: -
CDR3nt: TGTGCCAGCTCACCGCGTACACAGGGAAAGGGTGACGAGCAGTACTTC
CDR3aa: CASSPRTQGKGDEQYF

v_gene: TRBV4-2
j_gene: TRBJ1-1
abundance: -
d_gene: TRBD1
CDR3nt: TGTGCCAGCAGCTTGGGGACAGTGTACACTGAAGCTTTCTTT
CDR3aa: CASSLGTVYTEAFF

v_gene: TRBV6-5
j_gene: TRBJ2-5
abundance: -
d_gene: TRBD2
CDR3nt: TGTGCCAGCAGCCTCGGGCTAGCGGTTCAAGAGACCCAGTACTTC
CDR3aa: CASSLGLAVQETQYF

v_gene: TRBV5-1
j_gene: TRBJ2-3
abundance: -
d_gene: -
CDR3nt: TGCGCCAGCAGCTTTAGCGCCCCACCAGATACGCAGTATTTT
CDR3aa: CASSFSAPPDTQYF

v_gene: TRBV25-1
j_gene: TRBJ2-7
abundance: -
d_gene: -
CDR3nt: TGTGCCAGCCAGAAAGGGACACTCGAGCAGTACTTC
CDR3aa: CASQKGTLEQYF

v_gene: TRBV11-2
j_gene: TRBJ2-3
abundance: few
d_gene: -
CDR3nt: TGTGCCAGCAGGCCGCTAGGCACAGATACGCAGTATTTT
CDR3aa: CASRPLGTDTQYF

v_gene: TRBV19
j_gene: TRBJ2-7
abundance: -
d_gene: TRBD1
CDR3nt: TGTGCCAGTAGTATAGACCGGGACAGTTCCTACGAGCAGTACTTC
CDR3aa: CASSIDRDSSYEQYF

v_gene: TRBV29-1
j_gene: TRBJ2-7
abundance: many
d_gene: TRBD2
CDR3nt: TGCAGCGTTGAAGATCCGGGCGGGAGTAGCTACGAGCAGTACTTC
CDR3aa: CSVEDPGGSSYEQYF